This TCR beta chain is from a study of blood T cell repertoires in COVID-19. Profiled with immunoSEQ multiplex PCR; TCRdb holds only in-frame clones, not every one. The data hold fewer than 350,000 clones, with 88% observed a single time. This sequence originates from a man younger than 35 with active or convalescent COVID-19. Sequenced sample: peripheral blood.

Written as DNA, the CDR3 is TGTGCCAGCAGCTTAAAGTCTGGCGGGGGGGGCTACACAGATACGCAGTATTTT. This codes for CASSLKSGGGGYTDTQYF. J is TRBJ2-3 and V is TRBV7-8, with 9 bases aligning to TRBD2. V lost 2 bases, J lost 2 bases, and 11 bases stayed unmatched. CDR3 length equals 18 residues. Germline V gene data show CDR1 as SGHVS and CDR2 as FQNEAQ. Full variable domain (outside the CDR3, taken from reference TRBV7-8 and TRBJ2-3): GAGVSQSPRYKVAKRGQDVALRCDPISGHVSLFWYQQALGQGPEFLTYFQNEAQLDKSGLPSDRFFAERPEGSVSTLKIQRTQQEDSAVYLCASSLKSGGGGYTDTQYFGPGTRLTVL.